Shown below are 31 T cell receptor beta chains from a single sample sequenced in a study of T cell clusters in autoimmune cytopenias. Each sample's input was roughly 250 ng genomic DNA, 35,000 to 40,000 genome equivalents. TRB rearrangements were amplified by touch-down multiplex PCR with mixed TRB-A/B primers. TCRdb processed the multiplex PCR reads again and assigns one entry to each CDR3 protein, with no DNA. The listing records under 3,500 distinct CDR3 sequences. The specimen was peripheral blood. These receptors all stem from a human donor with an autoimmune cytopenia, with autoimmune hepatitis or in good health (not recorded which).

The chain uses TRBV29-1 and TRBJ1-1; lacking DNA, the TRBD1 call made by TCRdb goes unchecked. This CDR3 has 15 amino acids. Germline V gives CDR1 SQVTM, CDR2 ANQGSEA. Here the CDR3 reads CSVTAGGGRGAEAFF.

This clonotype is identified as medium-sized (0.01 to 0.1%) from frequency. The rearrangement links TRBV11-2 to TRBJ1-1; TCRdb's D gene call, TRBD1, goes unchecked for lack of DNA. Germline CDR1 reads SGHAT; CDR2 reads FQNNGV. This CDR3 is built from 14 residues. CDR3 residues: CASSPGVWNTEAFF. Complete variable domain (other parts from reference TRBV11-2 and TRBJ1-1): EAGVAQSPRYKIIEKRQSVAFWCNPISGHATLYWYQQILGQGPKLLIQFQNNGVVDDSQLPKDRFSAERLKGVDSTLKIQPAKLEDSAVYLCASSPGVWNTEAFFGQGTRLTVV.

This chain joins TRBV20-1 and TRBJ2-3. The CDR3 spans 14 residues. Germline CDR1 is DFQATT and CDR2 is SNEGSKA (reference sequence). The CDR3 region is CSARVISTTDTQYF.

V usage is TRBV11-2 and J usage is TRBJ2-5; TCRdb lists TRBD2, though no DNA is available to test this call. This CDR3 has 15 amino acids. Germline loops: CDR1 SGHAT, CDR2 FQNNGV. CDR3: CASRASGGARETQYF.

By frequency, this clonotype registers medium-sized. The chain recombines TRBV7-2 with TRBJ2-1; as DNA is missing, the TRBD1 call by TCRdb cannot be tested. CDR3 size: 15 residues. The germline V gene has CDR1 SGHTA and CDR2 FQGNSA. The CDR3 loop reads CASRNPRTGGNEQFF.

The chain has TRBV5-4 and TRBJ1-2; absent DNA, TCRdb's TRBD1 call cannot be checked. CDR3 length equals 14 residues. The germline CDR1 and CDR2 sequences are SGHNT and YYREEE (reference sequence). CDR3: CASSFRGRVYGYTF.

V is TRBV20-1 and J is TRBJ2-7; TCRdb names TRBD2, which stays unverified in the absence of DNA. This CDR3 is 11 amino acids long. Germline V gives CDR1 DFQATT, CDR2 SNEGSKA (reference sequence). CDR3 sequence: CSGLASYEQYF.

The genes are TRBV9 and TRBJ2-1; TCRdb outputs TRBD2, but without DNA this stays unchecked. Germline V gene sequence: CDR1 SGDLS, CDR2 YYNGEE. The CDR3 sequence is 15 residues long. CDR3 loop: CASSVGTSGNNEQFF.

This clonotype is deemed medium-sized (0.01 to 0.1%) by its frequency. The chain joins TRBV5-8 to TRBJ1-5; TCRdb selects TRBD1, and the lack of DNA leaves this call unchecked. In germline, CDR1 is SGHTS, CDR2 YDEGEE. This CDR3 is 15 amino acids long. Here the CDR3 reads CASSFRTGRNQPQHF.

The chain couples TRBV4-1 to TRBJ2-1. This CDR3 comprises 14 residues. The V gene's germline CDR1 is MGHRA and CDR2 YSYEKL. The CDR3 loop reads CASRPYLEYNEQFF.

This chain links TRBV15 with TRBJ2-6. The CDR3 consists of 13 residues. Per germline, CDR1 LNHNV and CDR2 YYDKDF (reference sequence). CDR3: CATSRGGANVLTF.

The rearrangement links TRBV27 to TRBJ2-2; the D gene TCRdb calls, TRBD1, cannot be checked with no DNA. CDR1 and CDR2 (germline): MNHEY, SMNVEV (reference sequence). The CDR3 runs 16 residues. The CDR3 spells CASSFDSRYDTGELFF.

The chain is built from TRBV20-1 and TRBJ2-3; TCRdb selects TRBD2, and the lack of DNA leaves this call unchecked. Germline assignment: CDR1 DFQATT and CDR2 SNEGSKA (reference sequence). This CDR3 spans 16 amino acids. This CDR3 reads CSASPVDRGGPDTQYF.

The chain has TRBV18 and TRBJ2-7; TCRdb lists TRBD1, though no DNA is available to test this call. Germline CDR1 KGHSH, CDR2 LQKENI. This CDR3 has 15 residues. CDR3 in amino acids: CASPHTGTGVLEQYF.

The chain is built from TRBV15 and TRBJ2-6; the TRBD2 assignment by TCRdb is unverifiable without DNA. The CDR3 is 19 residues long. Germline V gene sequence: CDR1 LNHNV, CDR2 YYDKDF (reference sequence). CDR3 sequence: CATSRDLRFPRSGANVLTF.

The chain carries TRBV18 and TRBJ2-7. The CDR3 has 14 amino acids. The germline V gene has CDR1 KGHSH and CDR2 LQKENI. CDR3 sequence reads: CASSPQSGTYEQYF.

The chain is built from TRBV4-1 and TRBJ2-5; TCRdb names TRBD2, which stays unverified in the absence of DNA. The CDR3 contains 15 residues. The germline V gene has CDR1 MGHRA and CDR2 YSYEKL. CDR3 residues: CASSQAGLYQETQYF.

This chain joins TRBV5-8 and TRBJ2-3; absent DNA, TCRdb's TRBD2 call cannot be checked. Germline-derived CDR1 and CDR2 are SGHTS and YDEGEE. The CDR3 covers 14 residues. CDR3 amino acids: CASSSGEWYGTQYF. Variable domain in full (rest from reference TRBV5-8 and TRBJ2-3): EAGVTQSPTHLIKTRGQQATLRCSPISGHTSVYWYQQALGLGLQFLLWYDEGEERNRGNFPPRFSGRQFPNYSSELNVNALELEDSALYLCASSSGEWYGTQYFGPGTRLTVL.

This clonotype is identified as medium-sized from frequency. The CDR3 sequence is CASSSAGGGYNEQFF. The chain employs TRBV7-2 and TRBJ2-1; TCRdb's D gene call, TRBD1, goes unchecked for lack of DNA. Germline CDR1 is SGHTA and CDR2 is FQGNSA. The CDR3 is made up of 15 amino acids.

By frequency, this clonotype registers medium-sized. The J gene is TRBJ1-4, the V gene TRBV19; the TRBD1 assignment by TCRdb is unverifiable without DNA. The V gene's germline CDR1 is LNHDA and CDR2 SQIVND (reference sequence). This CDR3 is 16 amino acids long. CDR3 region: CASSIGRTGLGEKLFF.

This chain uses TRBV27 with TRBJ2-1; TCRdb designates TRBD2, a call that cannot be tested without DNA. Per the germline V gene, CDR1 is MNHEY and CDR2 is SMNVEV (reference sequence). This CDR3 is 14 amino acids long. The CDR3 protein is CASSLTSGYNEQFF.

By frequency, this clonotype is medium-sized. The V and J genes are TRBV6-5 and TRBJ1-2; TCRdb calls TRBD1, which cannot be checked without DNA. Germline CDR1 is MNHEY and CDR2 is SVGAGI. The CDR3 length is 14 residues. CDR3 residues: CASSYSSQGGGYTF.

The chain uses TRBV29-1 and TRBJ2-3; TCRdb selects TRBD2, and the lack of DNA leaves this call unchecked. The CDR3 is made up of 18 amino acids. Per germline, CDR1 SQVTM and CDR2 ANQGSEA. The chain's CDR3 is CSVEWPSGRARMSDTQYF.

This clonotype is deemed medium-sized by its frequency. The V gene is TRBV6-5, the J gene TRBJ2-7; TCRdb indicates TRBD1, and absent DNA this call remains unverified. The CDR3 is made up of 13 amino acids. Germline CDR1 and CDR2: MNHEY and SVGAGI. The CDR3 reads CASSPGGIHEQYF.

The V call is TRBV5-4, the J call TRBJ2-7; the TCRdb D gene call, TRBD1, has no DNA to confirm it. CDR3 length: 16 residues. The germline V gene has CDR1 SGHNT and CDR2 YYREEE (reference sequence). CDR3 in amino acids: CASSPWRGGRGYEQYF.

The genes are TRBV5-1 and TRBJ2-2. The CDR3 consists of 14 residues. Germline lookup yields CDR1 SGHRS and CDR2 YFSETQ. The chain's CDR3 is CASSLDTLTGELFF.

This clonotype counts as medium-sized by frequency. The chain couples TRBV20-1 to TRBJ2-1. Looked up from germline, CDR1 is DFQATT and CDR2 is SNEGSKA (reference sequence). This CDR3 has 16 amino acids. The CDR3 here is CSARDHAGASYNEQFF.

This clonotype is labeled large based on frequency. The chain is built from TRBV11-1 and TRBJ2-3; TCRdb's D gene call, TRBD2, goes unchecked for lack of DNA. Germline V gene sequence: CDR1 SGHAT, CDR2 FQDESV (reference sequence). The CDR3 totals 17 residues. The CDR3 sequence: CASSLNQRGAGTDTQYF.

The CDR3 spells CASSDGTGGNTEAFF. This rearrangement joins TRBV6-2 or TRBV6-3 to TRBJ1-1; TCRdb returns TRBD1, unconfirmable since there is no DNA. Germline loops: CDR1 MNHEY, CDR2 SVGEGT. This CDR3 spans 15 amino acids.

The V gene is TRBV21-1, the J gene TRBJ1-3; TCRdb calls TRBD1, which cannot be checked without DNA. TRBV21-1 is given as a pseudogene. The length of the CDR3 is 20 residues. This CDR3 reads CASSKALWTGVFTSGNTIYF.

J is TRBJ2-7 and V is TRBV28. Germline loops: CDR1 MDHEN, CDR2 SYDVKM. This CDR3 comprises 13 residues. The CDR3 sequence: CASSLGLGYEQYF.